This is a list of T cell receptor beta chains from one sample in a study of blood T cell repertoires in COVID-19. The table came from immunoSEQ multiplex PCR; TCRdb's copy has only in-frame clones and leaves some out. This sample has about 100,000 clones; around 90% occur once, and the top ten carry approximately 5.5%. The sample was peripheral blood. The receptor set was obtained from a human donor in a cohort sampled during active COVID-19. The CDR3 runs from the conserved cysteine through the conserved F or W. A D gene is named only where the DNA matches it firmly. Size tells how often a clone was seen (once, few, many) or the class of an expanded clone, and some rows leave it out.

V gene: TRBV6-5; D gene: .; clone size: once; J gene: TRBJ2-1; CDR3 DNA: TGTGCCATTAGACAGGGAGGATCCTACAATGAGCAGTTCTTC; CDR3 protein: CAIRQGGSYNEQFF
V gene: TRBV25-1; D gene: TRBD1; clone size: .; J gene: TRBJ2-7; CDR3 DNA: TGTGCCAGCTCCCCACAGGGGATCGGGCAGTACTTC; CDR3 protein: CASSPQGIGQYF
V gene: TRBV19; D gene: TRBD1; clone size: .; J gene: TRBJ1-6; CDR3 DNA: TGTGCCAGTAGTCCCTCGGGACAGAATAATTCACCCCTCCACTTT; CDR3 protein: CASSPSGQNNSPLHF
V gene: TRBV13; D gene: TRBD1; clone size: .; J gene: TRBJ1-1; CDR3 DNA: TGTGCCAGCAGCTTAAGGGGGACAGAGATGAACACTGAAGCTTTCTTT; CDR3 protein: CASSLRGTEMNTEAFF
V gene: TRBV5-4; D gene: TRBD2; clone size: .; J gene: TRBJ2-2; CDR3 DNA: TGTGCCAGCAGCGGGGGACTAGCGGGAGCAAGGTACACCGGGGAGCTGTTTTTT; CDR3 protein: CASSGGLAGARYTGELFF
V gene: TRBV19; D gene: .; clone size: .; J gene: TRBJ2-7; CDR3 DNA: TGTGCCAGTAGTATAAATCTATTCTACGAGCAGTACTTC; CDR3 protein: CASSINLFYEQYF
V gene: TRBV28; D gene: TRBD1; clone size: .; J gene: TRBJ2-5; CDR3 DNA: TGTGCCAGCAGTCCGCGACAGGGAAAAGAGACCCAGTACTTC; CDR3 protein: CASSPRQGKETQYF
V gene: TRBV4-3; D gene: TRBD1; clone size: .; J gene: TRBJ2-7; CDR3 DNA: TGCGCCAGCAGCCAAACAGACAGGGGCGCCTACGAGCAGTACTTC; CDR3 protein: CASSQTDRGAYEQYF
V gene: TRBV29-1; D gene: TRBD1; clone size: .; J gene: TRBJ2-3; CDR3 DNA: TGCAGCGTTGAAGATCTTCGACAGGGGTTCACAGATACGCAGTATTTT; CDR3 protein: CSVEDLRQGFTDTQYF
V gene: TRBV6-1; D gene: TRBD1; clone size: .; J gene: TRBJ1-2; CDR3 DNA: TGTGCCAGCAGTGAAATAAACAGGGGAGGCTATGGCTACACCTTC; CDR3 protein: CASSEINRGGYGYTF
V gene: TRBV28; D gene: TRBD1; clone size: .; J gene: TRBJ2-7; CDR3 DNA: TGTGCCAGCAGTTTTGCCGCCTGGACAGGTGCCTACGAGCAGTACTTC; CDR3 protein: CASSFAAWTGAYEQYF
V gene: TRBV2; D gene: TRBD1; clone size: once; J gene: TRBJ2-5; CDR3 DNA: TGTGCCAGCAGCCCCGGACAGGGGGGAGTGGAGACCCAGTACTTC; CDR3 protein: CASSPGQGGVETQYF
V gene: TRBV19; D gene: .; clone size: .; J gene: TRBJ2-3; CDR3 DNA: TGTGCCACCGACGACGGACTGTCTTCGGGGAGTGGGGATACGCAGTATTTT; CDR3 protein: CATDDGLSSGSGDTQYF
V gene: TRBV19; D gene: TRBD1; clone size: .; J gene: TRBJ2-7; CDR3 DNA: TGTGCCAGTAGCTGGACAGGGGGAGAGGCTCCCTACGAGCAGTACTTC; CDR3 protein: CASSWTGGEAPYEQYF
V gene: TRBV5-6; D gene: .; clone size: .; J gene: TRBJ2-1; CDR3 DNA: TGTGCCAGCGGGGAAGGGGGAGCGGAGCAGTTCTTC; CDR3 protein: CASGEGGAEQFF
V gene: TRBV6-4; D gene: .; clone size: few; J gene: TRBJ2-1; CDR3 DNA: TGTGCCAGCAGTGTCGAGGGCGGGGGCCGGGGTGAGCAGTTCTTC; CDR3 protein: CASSVEGGGRGEQFF
V gene: TRBV4-1; D gene: TRBD1; clone size: .; J gene: TRBJ1-2; CDR3 DNA: TGCGCCAGCAGCCAAGCAGGTGACCTAGGGGGCGGCTACACCTTC; CDR3 protein: CASSQAGDLGGGYTF